In this sample, the clone carrying this TCR beta chain turned up a few times. What it binds is unknown. This entry is derived from a study of early T cells in non-severe SARS-CoV-2 infection. Findings and caveats of the study: Matching against VDJdb likely underestimated virus-specific expansions, favoring anti-spike CD8.

Germline loops: CDR1 SGHAT, CDR2 FQNNGV. V was pared by 4 bases and J by 4 bases, with 6 bases of the junction left unmatched. The CDR3 spans 15 residues. The library protocol tagged individual cDNA molecules with unique molecular identifiers. TCRdb fed the 5' RACE reads into MiXCR, producing one record per CDR3 protein. The top ten clones hold over 4% of a sample with about 56,000 distinct CDR3 sequences, approximately 16% of them seen once. J is TRBJ2-3 and V is TRBV11-2, with 9 bases matching TRBD2. This clonotype originated in an adult who was a healthcare worker with PCR-confirmed SARS-CoV-2 infection or an uninfected control (not recorded which). Sequencing was performed on whole blood, taken at baseline. The CDR3 is CASSYRLAEADTQYF. CDR3 DNA: TGTGCCAGCAGCTACAGACTAGCGGAGGCAGATACGCAGTATTTT. Together with reference TRBV11-2 and TRBJ2-3, the CDR3 gives the full variable domain: EAGVAQSPRYKIIEKRQSVAFWCNPISGHATLYWYQQILGQGPKLLIQFQNNGVVDDSQLPKDRFSAERLKGVDSTLKIQPAKLEDSAVYLCASSYRLAEADTQYFGPGTRLTVL.